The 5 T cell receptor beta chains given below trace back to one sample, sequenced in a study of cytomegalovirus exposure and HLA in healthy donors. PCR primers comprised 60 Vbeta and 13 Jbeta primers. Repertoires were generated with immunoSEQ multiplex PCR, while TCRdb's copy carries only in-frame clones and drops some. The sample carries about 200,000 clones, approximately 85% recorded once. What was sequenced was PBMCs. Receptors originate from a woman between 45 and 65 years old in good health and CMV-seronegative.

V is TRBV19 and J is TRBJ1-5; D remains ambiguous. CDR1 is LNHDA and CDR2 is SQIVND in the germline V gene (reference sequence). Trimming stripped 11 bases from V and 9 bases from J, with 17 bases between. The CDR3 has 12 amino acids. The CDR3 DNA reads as TGTGCCTCCTGGGCAGGTTCAGGGCCCCAGCATTTT. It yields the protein CASWAGSGPQHF.

This chain's CDR3 is CASSLAAGGRELFF. In DNA, the CDR3 is TGTGCCAGCAGCTTAGCGGCGGGGGGCCGGGAGCTGTTTTTT. This chain connects TRBV7-2 to TRBJ2-2, with 8 bases identical to TRBD2. With V trimmed by 0 bases and J by 9 bases, 3 bases remained unmatched. Germline V lookup: CDR1 SGHTA, CDR2 FQGNSA. This CDR3 is 14 amino acids long.

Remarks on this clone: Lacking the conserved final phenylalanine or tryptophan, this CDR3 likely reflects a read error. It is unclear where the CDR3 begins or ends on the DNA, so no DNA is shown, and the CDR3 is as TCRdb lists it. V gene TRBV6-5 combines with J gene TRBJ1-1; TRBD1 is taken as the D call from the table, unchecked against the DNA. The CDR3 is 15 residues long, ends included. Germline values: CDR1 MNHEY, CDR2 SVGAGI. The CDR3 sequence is CASSSNEGQVGRLLL.

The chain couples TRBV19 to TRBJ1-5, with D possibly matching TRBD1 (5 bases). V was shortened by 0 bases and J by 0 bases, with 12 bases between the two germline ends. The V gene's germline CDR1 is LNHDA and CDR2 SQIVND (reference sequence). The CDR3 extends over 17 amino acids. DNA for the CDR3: TGTGCCAGTAGTATAGAGGGAAGGGGCTATAGCAATCAGCCCCAGCATTTT. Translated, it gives CASSIEGRGYSNQPQHF.

For the CDR3, the DNA is TGTGCCAGCAGCTTAGGTGGCGGGAGCCACGAGCAGTACTTC. It specifies CASSLGGGSHEQYF. The chain couples TRBV7-2 to TRBJ2-7; 7 bases fit TRBD2. This CDR3 contains 14 residues. V lost 1 base to trimming and J lost 5 bases; unmatched junction nucleotides: 5. Germline lookup yields CDR1 SGHTA and CDR2 FQGNSA.